This T cell receptor (beta chain) stems from a study of T cell responses to AZD1222 COVID-19 vaccine. This CDR3 has 16 amino acids. V lost 5 bases and J 5 bases, leaving 19 bases between the germline ends. Germline lookup yields CDR1 LNHDA and CDR2 SQIVND (reference sequence). The assay was immunoSEQ multiplex PCR, and TCRdb's table has in-frame clones only and misses some. The table records about 210,000 clones, roughly 94% of them present only once. Source: peripheral blood, taken 28 days after the second dose of the MenACWY control vaccine. The V gene is TRBV19, the J gene TRBJ2-1; D perhaps matches TRBD1 (6 bases). This receptor was identified in an adult who received the MenACWY meningococcal vaccine as a control. This CDR3 reads CASSSPGHRADNEQFF. In DNA form, the CDR3 reads TGTGCCAGTAGTTCTCCGGGACACCGAGCCGACAATGAGCAGTTCTTC.